Shown below are 5 T cell receptor beta chains from a single sample sequenced in a study of blood T cells in healthy people across ages. Then a second PCR, running roughly 7 to 11 cycles, was carried out with a sample-barcoded 5' primer and a J-beta primer mix. TCRdb re-called the 5' RACE reads through MiXCR, storing one row per CDR3 protein. The top ten clones hold 10% to 15% of a sample with under 1,000,000 distinct CDR3 sequences, 35% to 40% of them seen once. Sample: blood. The receptors shown here come from a man between 18 and 29 years old in good health.

This rearrangement joins TRBV11-2 to TRBJ2-1; D is possibly TRBD2 (5 bases). The CDR3 loop spans 16 amino acids. The germline gives CDR1 SGHAT, CDR2 FQNNGV. V was shortened by 5 bases and J by 0 bases, with 14 bases between the two germline ends. Written as DNA, the CDR3 is TGTGCCAGCAGCCCCGGGCTGGGGAGCTCCTACAATGAGCAGTTCTTC. Translated, it gives CASSPGLGSSYNEQFF.

The rearrangement joins TRBV15 to TRBJ2-1; D may be TRBD2 (6 bases). Trimming left V 1 base short and J 3 bases short, with 10 bases between. This CDR3 region has 15 residues. Germline assignment: CDR1 LNHNV and CDR2 YYDKDF (reference sequence). Here the CDR3 DNA reads TGTGCCACCAGCAGAGGAGAGGGAGGCTACAATGAGCAGTTCTTC. Translation: CATSRGEGGYNEQFF.

The V gene is TRBV20-1, the J gene TRBJ2-1; 8 nucleotides align to TRBD1. Germline lookup yields CDR1 DFQATT and CDR2 SNEGSKA (reference sequence). The CDR3 runs to 14 residues. The V and J ends lost 5 bases and 7 bases, in that order; junction bases with no gene match: 10. The CDR3 is CSAQDRDSSNEQFF. The CDR3 region has the DNA TGCAGTGCTCAGGACAGGGACAGTTCGAATGAGCAGTTCTTC.

J is TRBJ2-5 and V is TRBV29-1; D call uncertain. V was pared by 6 bases and J by 5 bases, with 22 bases between. This CDR3 contains 15 residues. Germline V lookup: CDR1 SQVTM, CDR2 ANQGSEA. The CDR3 reads CSVNVGVVGIETQYF. The DNA of the CDR3 is TGCAGCGTGAACGTCGGAGTGGTGGGCATTGAGACCCAGTACTTC.

The rearrangement uses TRBV6-1 and TRBJ1-1, with D possibly matching TRBD1 (5 bases). The CDR3 runs 13 residues. V was cut by 7 bases and J by 4 bases, with 13 bases left in between. Germline-derived CDR1 and CDR2 are MNHNS and SASEGT. This CDR3 is CASIVGGPTEAFF. The CDR3 nucleotides read TGTGCCAGCATTGTGGGGGGACCCACTGAAGCTTTCTTT.